The clone carrying this TCR beta chain has a handful of counts. Its antigen is currently unknown. This specimen comes from a study of cytomegalovirus exposure and HLA in healthy donors. Overall study context: The 110 million or so unique TCR beta sequences, from about 180 million T cells, were found by an earlier analysis. Within an early data release were 85 million or so unique TCRs drawn from HLA-typed donors.

Whole-study results and caveats: While the bulk of TCR sequences proved rare, some public TCRs turned up in many donors.

With 60 Vbeta and 13 Jbeta primers, the PCR was carried out. Some clones are missing from TCRdb's copy, which holds only in-frame ones; the method was immunoSEQ multiplex PCR. This table has 160,000 or so clones, 60% to 80% appearing once. The donors (healthy individuals) were bone marrow donors. This CDR3 spans 12 amino acids. Germline-derived CDR1 and CDR2 are SGDLS and YYNGEE. The J segment lost 13 bases and the V segment lost 0 bases, leaving 3 bases of the junction unmatched. The receptor comes from a male donor in good health and CMV-seronegative. The rearrangement uses TRBV9 and TRBJ2-7; 11 nucleotides align to TRBD2. Sequenced: PBMCs. This CDR3 reads CASSVGGLAGYF. DNA for the CDR3: TGTGCCAGCAGCGTAGGAGGACTAGCGGGTTACTTC.